These 29 T cell receptor beta chains came from one sample sequenced in a study of shared clonotypes between healthy human individuals. Assay: immunoSEQ multiplex PCR; the TCRdb copy retains only in-frame clones and omits some. The data hold 2 million to 3 million clones, with 93% observed a single time. The sequenced material came from naive CD4+ T cells from PBMCs. Sample subset: CD45RA+ positively selected. The receptors shown here come from a man between 18 and 35 years old in good health. Some clones in this sample may be carry-over from other donors' samples.

This clone was seen only once. V and J are TRBV2 and TRBJ2-7; 9 positions match TRBD1. CDR3 size: 14 residues. V was pared by 10 bases and J by 2 bases, with 9 bases of the junction left unmatched. CDR1 and CDR2 (germline): SNHLY, FYNNEI. The CDR3 protein is CATHRGLSPYEQYF. The CDR3 region has the DNA TGTGCCACCCACAGGGGGCTCTCCCCCTACGAGCAGTACTTC.

Comment on this clone: In the same sample, other DNA sequences code for this CDR3. The genes are TRBV9 and TRBJ2-7, with a weak D call TRBD1 (6 bases). CDR3 size: 12 residues. The ends were cut back, 3 bases at V and 7 bases at J, with 11 bases in the middle. CDR1 is SGDLS, CDR2 YYNGEE, per germline. CDR3 residues: CASSATGLEQYF. CDR3 DNA: TGTGCCAGCAGCGCCACAGGGTTGGAGCAGTACTTC. The variable domain in full, with the rest retrieved from reference TRBV9 and TRBJ2-7, is DSGVTQTPKHLITATGQRVTLRCSPRSGDLSVYWYQQSLDQGLQFLIQYYNGEERAKGNILERFSAQQFPDLHSELNLSSLELGDSALYFCASSATGLEQYFGPGTRLTVT.

The gene calls are TRBV7-6 and TRBJ2-1, with D perhaps matching TRBD1 (7 bases). The germline CDR1 and CDR2 sequences are SGHVS and FNYEAQ. V was shortened by 5 bases and J by 10 bases, with 21 bases between the two germline ends. This CDR3 region has 15 residues. This chain's CDR3 is CASSQGGGSGIEQFF. Written as DNA, the CDR3 is TGTGCCAGCAGCCAGGGGGGAGGCTCCGGTATCGAGCAGTTCTTC.

The J gene is TRBJ1-3, the V gene TRBV10-3; D is undetermined. Germline CDR1 reads ENHRY; CDR2 reads SYGVKD. V dropped 7 bases and J dropped 4 bases, with 8 bases sitting between them. This CDR3 region has 12 residues. The CDR3 DNA reads as TGTGCCATCACCATAAACGGAAACACCATATATTTT. Protein sequence: CAITINGNTIYF.

This clone occurred once. The CDR3 protein is CASSFDSVAGELFF. The CDR3 DNA follows: TGTGCCAGCAGCTTTGACAGTGTGGCCGGGGAGCTGTTTTTT. This chain uses TRBV7-2 with TRBJ2-2; D might be TRBD1 (5 bases). The CDR3 contains 14 residues. Trimming pared 3 bases from V and 6 bases from J, leaving 11 bases between. CDR1 SGHTA and CDR2 FQGNSA come from the germline V gene.

The V call is TRBV19, the J call TRBJ2-6, with D possibly being TRBD2 (6 bases). The CDR3 spans 15 residues. V was clipped by 5 bases and J by 4 bases, with 12 bases between them. Germline-derived CDR1 and CDR2 are LNHDA and SQIVND (reference sequence). CDR3 in amino acids: CASSQAGLGANVLTF. The CDR3 DNA sequence: TGTGCCAGTAGTCAGGCGGGGCTCGGGGCCAACGTCCTGACTTTC.

The chain links TRBV4-3 to TRBJ2-3, with 9 bases matching TRBD2. Germline V lookup: CDR1 LGHNA, CDR2 YSLEER. The CDR3 contains 17 residues. The V segment lost 0 bases and the J segment 4 bases; nucleotides outside the gene matches: 8. CDR3 residues: CASSQDLWAGGADTQYF. The CDR3 nucleotides are TGCGCCAGCAGCCAAGATCTATGGGCGGGAGGGGCAGATACGCAGTATTTT.

This chain joins TRBV2 and TRBJ1-4; D is perhaps TRBD1 (6 bases). Trimming stripped 1 base from V and 0 bases from J, with 9 bases between. Germline V gene sequence: CDR1 SNHLY, CDR2 FYNNEI. The CDR3 contains 16 residues. The CDR3 region has the DNA TGTGCCAGCAGTGAAGACAGGGCAACAACTAATGAAAAACTGTTTTTT. This translates into CASSEDRATTNEKLFF.

The V gene is TRBV6-5, the J gene TRBJ2-2; TRBD2 matches 9 bases. CDR1 and CDR2 (germline): MNHEY, SVGAGI. This CDR3 region has 15 residues. After removal of 4 bases from V and 5 bases from J, the junction contained 5 bases not matched to a gene. CDR3 sequence reads: CASSSIAGVTGELFF. DNA of the CDR3: TGTGCCAGCAGTTCCATAGCGGGAGTTACCGGGGAGCTGTTTTTT.

This clone showed up just once. V gene TRBV29-1 combines with J gene TRBJ2-2; the D call may be TRBD1 or TRBD2 (5 bases each). The CDR3 runs to 11 residues. Trimming pared 7 bases from V and 6 bases from J, leaving 9 bases between. Germline V gene sequence: CDR1 SQVTM, CDR2 ANQGSEA. DNA of the CDR3: TGCAGCGCCGAGGGGTCCGGGGAGCTGTTTTTT. It specifies CSAEGSGELFF.

The rearrangement uses TRBV7-8 and TRBJ2-1; D call uncertain. The V gene lost 5 bases and the J gene lost 7 bases, with 18 bases spanning the gap. Germline CDR1 reads SGHVS; CDR2 reads FQNEAQ. The CDR3 is 15 residues long. The CDR3 region is CASSVDRARRNEQFF. CDR3 DNA sequence: TGTGCCAGCAGCGTAGACCGGGCCAGGCGAAATGAGCAGTTCTTC.

This rearrangement joins TRBV10-3 to TRBJ2-7, with D uncertain. The CDR3 covers 14 residues. Germline lookup yields CDR1 ENHRY and CDR2 SYGVKD. V was shortened by 1 base and J by 7 bases, with 14 bases between the two germline ends. The CDR3 sequence: CAISEFPGDGEQYF. DNA of the CDR3: TGTGCCATCAGTGAGTTTCCCGGAGATGGAGAGCAGTACTTC.

In regard to this clone: The same CDR3 also results from other DNA sequences found in this sample. The chain joins TRBV28 to TRBJ1-4; D call uncertain. From germline, CDR1 is MDHEN and CDR2 SYDVKM. The CDR3 sequence is 12 residues long. Trimming stripped 5 bases from V and 8 bases from J, with 9 bases between. The CDR3 spells CASSLMREKLFF. In DNA form, the CDR3 reads TGTGCCAGCAGTCTGATGCGGGAAAAACTGTTTTTT. Together with reference TRBV28 and TRBJ1-4, the CDR3 gives the full variable domain: DVKVTQSSRYLVKRTGEKVFLECVQDMDHENMFWYRQDPGLGLRLIYFSYDVKMKEKGDIPEGYSVSREKKERFSLILESASTNQTSMYLCASSLMREKLFFGSGTQLSVL.

Worth noting for this clone: The sample contains more than one DNA sequence encoding this CDR3. This rearrangement joins TRBV6-6 to TRBJ2-7; possibly TRBD2 for D (5 bases). This CDR3 is built from 13 residues. Germline CDR1 reads MNHNY; CDR2 reads SVGAGI (reference sequence). The V end was cut by 2 bases, the J end by 3 bases, with 8 bases between. The chain's CDR3 is CASSYEGIYEQYF. CDR3 coding DNA: TGTGCCAGCAGTTACGAGGGAATCTACGAGCAGTACTTC.

This clone showed up just once. The V gene is TRBV4-1, the J gene TRBJ1-2, with 7 bases aligning to TRBD1. Germline V CDR1 and CDR2: MGHRA, YSYEKL. There are 16 residues in the CDR3. Germline trimming cut 1 base from V and 0 bases from J; bases unmatched to any gene: 5. CDR3 sequence reads: CASSQAYRGPNYGYTF. CDR3 sequence (DNA): TGCGCCAGCAGCCAAGCGTACAGGGGCCCTAACTATGGCTACACCTTC.

As regards this clone: The same CDR3 can be traced to other DNA sequences in this sample. The rearrangement links TRBV7-3 to TRBJ2-3; D is ambiguous. The CDR3 covers 13 residues. Germline V gene data show CDR1 as SGHTA and CDR2 as FQGTGA. V was cut by 4 bases and J by 0 bases, with 5 bases left in between. The CDR3 sequence: CASSSQSTDTQYF. CDR3 bases: TGTGCCAGCAGCTCCCAAAGCACAGATACGCAGTATTTT.

J is TRBJ2-7 and V is TRBV5-1, with D possibly called TRBD1 or TRBD2 (5 bases each). V was shortened by 2 bases and J by 0 bases, with 15 bases between the two germline ends. Germline lookup yields CDR1 SGHRS and CDR2 YFSETQ. This CDR3 contains 16 residues. CDR3 DNA sequence: TGCGCCAGCAGCTTACCCCTGGCAGGGAGCTCCTACGAGCAGTACTTC. Translating it yields CASSLPLAGSSYEQYF.

The genes are TRBV28 and TRBJ2-3; perhaps D is TRBD1 or TRBD2 (6 bases each). The CDR3 runs 16 residues. V shed 5 bases and J shed 0 bases, with 15 bases lying between them. Germline CDR1 and CDR2: MDHEN and SYDVKM. The CDR3 DNA follows: TGTGCCAGCAGTACACCGGGGGCTGTTAGCACAGATACGCAGTATTTT. Its translation: CASSTPGAVSTDTQYF.

CDR3 nucleotides: TGTGCCAGCAGTTACGCCCGGGGGGGCGAGCAGTACTTC. Residues: CASSYARGGEQYF. The V and J genes are TRBV6-5 and TRBJ2-7, with 8 positions matching TRBD2. The CDR3 has 13 amino acids. Germline loops: CDR1 MNHEY, CDR2 SVGAGI. V was pared by 2 bases and J by 6 bases, with 3 bases of the junction left unmatched.

The chain couples TRBV5-1 to TRBJ1-1, with D unclear. The germline V gene encodes CDR1 SGHRS and CDR2 YFSETQ. The CDR3 extends over 11 amino acids. V lost 5 bases to trimming and J lost 13 bases, with 15 bases between them. CDR3 in amino acids: CASSETDKLFF. The CDR3, as DNA: TGCGCCAGCAGTGAAACTGACAAGCTTTTCTTT. Together with reference TRBV5-1 and TRBJ1-1, the CDR3 gives the full variable domain: KAGVTQTPRYLIKTRGQQVTLSCSPISGHRSVSWYQQTPGQGLQFLFEYFSETQRNKGNFPGRFSGRQFSNSRSEMNVSTLELGDSALYLCASSETDKLFFGQGTRLTVV.

Only one count was recorded for this clone. This chain uses TRBV5-4 with TRBJ2-3, with 10 bases fitting TRBD1. The CDR3 sequence is 14 residues long. Trimming at V came to 10 bases and at J to 2 bases, leaving 7 bases not matched to a gene. CDR1 is SGHNT, CDR2 YYREEE, per germline (reference sequence). The CDR3 sequence is CAGSGQGSTDTQYF. The CDR3 coding sequence is TGTGCCGGGTCGGGACAGGGGTCCACAGATACGCAGTATTTT.

V usage is TRBV6-5 and J usage is TRBJ1-5; no reliable D call. The ends were cut back, 6 bases at V and 1 base at J, with 13 bases in the middle. CDR3 length: 15 residues. Germline CDR1 reads MNHEY; CDR2 reads SVGAGI. The CDR3 region is CASRPGPGSNQPQHF. CDR3 bases: TGTGCCAGCAGACCCGGCCCCGGCAGCAATCAGCCCCAGCATTTT.

A single count supports this clone. The chain couples TRBV18 to TRBJ2-6, with TRBD2 identical over 11 bases. Germline V CDR1 and CDR2: KGHSH, LQKENI. After removal of 2 bases from V and 0 bases from J, the junction contained 3 bases not matched to a gene. CDR3 length: 18 amino acids. The CDR3 is CASSPSLAGDSGANVLTF. CDR3 sequence (DNA): TGTGCCAGCTCACCATCACTAGCGGGAGACTCTGGGGCCAACGTCCTGACTTTC.

V usage is TRBV9 and J usage is TRBJ2-2; 7 bases map to TRBD2. Germline V gene lookup returns CDR1 SGDLS and CDR2 YYNGEE. The CDR3 is 15 residues long. Trimming cost V 1 base and J 5 bases; bases outside gene matches: 5. The CDR3 DNA reads as TGTGCCAGCAGCGTAACAGCGGGGTCTACCGGGGAGCTGTTTTTT. Translating gives CASSVTAGSTGELFF.

This clone was counted once. The V and J genes are TRBV7-6 and TRBJ1-4; TRBD1 matches 7 bases. Germline trimming cut 4 bases from V and 8 bases from J; bases unmatched to any gene: 10. CDR1 SGHVS and CDR2 FNYEAQ come from the germline V gene. This CDR3 contains 15 residues. Written as DNA, the CDR3 is TGTGCCAGCAGCTCTTTAGAGGGGGCTTGGGAAAAACTGTTTTTT. This encodes CASSSLEGAWEKLFF.

The chain combines TRBV27 with TRBJ1-2; 8 bases map to TRBD1. CDR3 size: 13 residues. CDR1 and CDR2 from the germline V gene are MNHEY and SMNVEV (reference sequence). Unmatched junction bases numbered 4, after V lost 4 bases and J lost 6 bases. The CDR3 coding sequence is TGTGCCAGCAGTTCCCAGGGGGCCAATGGCTACACCTTC. Its protein product is CASSSQGANGYTF.

The chain uses TRBV4-1 and TRBJ2-1, with 7 bases identical to TRBD2. V gave up 0 bases and J gave up 4 bases; unmatched junction bases: 12. Germline V gene data show CDR1 as MGHRA and CDR2 as YSYEKL. CDR3 length equals 18 residues. This chain's CDR3 is CASSQDPSGGGRYNEQFF. CDR3 nucleotide sequence: TGCGCCAGCAGCCAAGACCCCTCGGGGGGAGGAAGATACAATGAGCAGTTCTTC.

The chain couples TRBV2 to TRBJ2-4; D gene ambiguous. V lost 2 bases and J 9 bases, leaving 11 bases between the germline ends. Germline V gene data show CDR1 as SNHLY and CDR2 as FYNNEI. The CDR3 consists of 13 residues. The CDR3 protein is CASSEFEVAIQYF. DNA of the CDR3: TGTGCCAGCAGTGAATTTGAGGTAGCCATTCAGTACTTC. Using reference TRBV2 and TRBJ2-4 for the parts outside the CDR3, the full variable domain is EPEVTQTPSHQVTQMGQEVILRCVPISNHLYFYWYRQILGQKVEFLVSFYNNEISEKSEIFDDQFSVERPDGSNFTLKIRSTKLEDSAMYFCASSEFEVAIQYFGAGTRLSVL.

The genes are TRBV25-1 and TRBJ1-2; possible D gene TRBD1, 5 bases. Germline CDR1 and CDR2: MGHDK and SYGVNS. CDR3 length: 13 amino acids. Between the trimmed V and J ends, which lost 3 bases and 6 bases, there was a span of 11 bases. The DNA for the CDR3 is TGTGCCAGCAGTGATCGAATACAGGATGGCTACACCTTC. Its translation: CASSDRIQDGYTF.